This T cell receptor (beta chain) was sequenced during a study of blood T cell repertoires in COVID-19 (TCRdb year 2020). As for the study more broadly: Samples covering the acute and convalescent phases of COVID-19 were provided by collaborators in the United States, Italy and Spain. The material from the prospective study consisted of cDNA or gDNA derived from T cells, B-cell-depleted T cells, or PBMCs. Deeply sampled blood TCRbeta repertoires from subjects exposed to, actively infected with, or recovered from COVID-19 were included in the dataset. A freely available public database, intended as a resource for researchers studying the immune response to SARS-CoV-2, is where the repertoires were released. The samples were drawn from the first 160 participants of the ongoing ImmuneRACE study and from 950 to 1,500 subjects provided by 6 global collaborators. Nearly every sample came with metadata listing a de-identified subject ID, COVID-19 status, age in years and sex. Where available, HLA class I and class II types were obtained from metadata supplied by the sample provider rather than from assay-based typing. Here is what the overall study found, with its caveats: The amount of clinical and demographic metadata varied by source and participant and was provided uncurated.

Whole blood was collected in K2EDTA tubes by collaborating institutions according to the institutions' own protocols. For TCRbeta analysis, collaborator samples were shipped as frozen whole blood, as isolated PBMCs, or as DNA extracted from either sample type. The immunoSEQ Assay, a bias-controlled multiplex PCR, was used to amplify TCRbeta CDR3 regions from genomic DNA. The study's processing was this. The number of nucleated cells in each sample was estimated from the amplification of reference gene primers within the assay. To quantify the absolute abundance of each unique TCRbeta CDR3 rearrangement, sequence reads were collapsed and filtered. For each sample, productive Simpson clonality was calculated as the square root of Simpson's diversity index over productive rearrangements. In TCRdb, the immuneACCESS table is reduced to in-frame sequences with V and J assigned. These tables do not hold every clone; where another copy was compared, an unresolved V gene accounts for under half, and the others remain unexplained. V and J calls and clone size are given by that table; D and trimming were obtained from the DNA. Here the sample has some 95,000 clones; 75% to 85% occur a single time. In total, the top ten clones hold approximately 25% of the sample.

From the cysteine through the phenylalanine, the CDR3 covers 17 amino acids. The kept DNA is CDR3 alone, 51 bases in frame from the first base. V was cut back by 5 bases and J by 3 bases, leaving a gap of 21 bases between them. According to the germline V gene (reference sequence), CDR1 reads MNHEY and CDR2 reads SMNVEV. A word on this clone: No cognate antigen has been identified for it. No base quality information exists; no much larger clone differs at one position.

Sequenced sample: peripheral blood. Recombination joined TRBV27 with TRBJ2-3; 5 matching bases give a weak D call of TRBD1. The receptor was derived from a man in his sixties or seventies with acute or convalescent COVID-19. The CDR3 loop reads CASSQSSGKGRTDTQYF. The sequenced DNA: TGTGCCAGCAGTCAATCCTCAGGGAAGGGTCGGACAGATACGCAGTATTTT.